These 14 T cell receptor beta chains were all obtained from the same sample, sequenced in a study of blood T cell repertoires in COVID-19. Assay used: immunoSEQ multiplex PCR; TCRdb lists only in-frame clones, some missing. The sample records around 340,000 clones, over 85% being singletons. The specimen sequenced was peripheral blood. These receptor sequences come from a woman in her sixties with COVID-19, enrolled during active disease.

The chain recombines TRBV11-2 with TRBJ2-2; 11 bases line up with TRBD2. J gave up 4 bases and V 5 bases, and 6 bases lay outside the gene matches. The germline V gene encodes CDR1 SGHAT and CDR2 FQNNGV. The CDR3 contains 16 residues. CDR3 sequence: CASSNIAGGLTGELFF. CDR3 in DNA: TGTGCCAGCAGCAACATAGCGGGGGGGCTCACCGGGGAGCTGTTTTTT. The complete variable domain, with remaining parts taken from reference TRBV11-2 and TRBJ2-2, reads EAGVAQSPRYKIIEKRQSVAFWCNPISGHATLYWYQQILGQGPKLLIQFQNNGVVDDSQLPKDRFSAERLKGVDSTLKIQPAKLEDSAVYLCASSNIAGGLTGELFFGEGSRLTVL.

The rearrangement uses TRBV7-3 and TRBJ2-6; D not resolved. Trimming removed 8 bases from V and 2 bases from J, with 4 bases in between. Germline loops: CDR1 SGHTA, CDR2 FQGTGA. There are 12 residues in the CDR3. This CDR3 is CASGPGANVLTF. CDR3 coding DNA: TGTGCCAGCGGGCCTGGGGCCAACGTCCTGACTTTC.

V usage is TRBV14 and J usage is TRBJ2-1, with 7 positions matching TRBD1. CDR1 SGHDN and CDR2 FVKESK come from the germline V gene. The CDR3 sequence is 17 residues long. The V gene end was trimmed by 0 bases and the J gene end by 7 bases; junction bases not matched to a gene: 12. The CDR3 reads CASSQDRGTASLNEQFF. CDR3 bases: TGTGCCAGCAGCCAAGACAGGGGGACCGCCTCTTTGAATGAGCAGTTCTTC.

J is TRBJ2-1 and V is TRBV19; 9 bases align to TRBD1. Germline V CDR1 and CDR2: LNHDA, SQIVND (reference sequence). CDR3 length: 15 amino acids. Trimming took 5 bases from V and 8 from J; bases not matched to a gene: 10. DNA of the CDR3: TGTGCCAGTAGTTCCTGGGGACAGGGCCTGGATGAGCAGTTCTTC. It codes for CASSSWGQGLDEQFF.

The chain links TRBV5-1 to TRBJ1-1; D unclear. The CDR3 length is 12 residues. Germline V lookup: CDR1 SGHRS, CDR2 YFSETQ. V lost 3 bases, J lost 7 bases, and 10 bases lay in between. The chain's CDR3 is CASSSAGNEAFF. In DNA, the CDR3 is TGCGCCAGCAGCTCGGCCGGGAATGAAGCTTTCTTT.

The CDR3: CASSLLGGQNYGYTF. The CDR3 nucleotides read TGTGCCAGCAGTTTATTGGGGGGGCAGAACTATGGCTACACCTTC. The V gene is TRBV28, the J gene TRBJ1-2; weak D call: TRBD1 (6 bases). The germline gives CDR1 MDHEN, CDR2 SYDVKM. The CDR3 spans 15 residues. The V end lost 1 base, the J end lost 2 bases, and 11 bases lay between the germline ends.

V and J are TRBV4-1 and TRBJ2-2; D call uncertain. Germline-derived CDR1 and CDR2 are MGHRA and YSYEKL. Trimming shortened V by 6 bases and J by 7 bases, and 9 bases separated the two germline ends. There are 12 residues in the CDR3. The CDR3 nucleotides are TGCGCCAGCAGGAGCCCGGGCGGGGAGCTGTTTTTT. This translates into CASRSPGGELFF.

The V call is TRBV7-2, the J call TRBJ1-5; no firm D call. The germline V gene encodes CDR1 SGHTA and CDR2 FQGNSA. The CDR3 runs 15 residues. The germline V and J ends were trimmed by 1 base and 1 base, with 8 bases remaining between them. For the CDR3, the DNA is TGTGCCAGCAGCTTAGAGTTGAGGAGCAATCAGCCCCAGCATTTT. Translated, it gives CASSLELRSNQPQHF.

This chain uses TRBV30 with TRBJ1-2, with 8 bases fitting TRBD1. Germline V gene sequence: CDR1 GTSNPN, CDR2 SVGIG (reference sequence). The CDR3 covers 15 residues. Losses at the gene ends were 7 bases for V and 2 bases for J; bases not matched to a gene: 12. The CDR3 bases are TGTGCCTACCAAGAGACAGGGGTAGCGAACTATGGCTACACCTTC. As protein: CAYQETGVANYGYTF.

The chain recombines TRBV7-9 with TRBJ1-1; D is unresolved. Between the trimmed V and J ends, which lost 1 base and 1 base, there was a span of 10 bases. The length of the CDR3 is 15 residues. CDR1 is SEHNR and CDR2 is FQNEAQ in the germline V gene (reference sequence). The CDR3 DNA follows: TGTGCCAGCAGCTTAGGGGCGTCACGGAACACTGAAGCTTTCTTT. Its translation is CASSLGASRNTEAFF. The entire variable domain, with the rest obtained from reference TRBV7-9 and TRBJ1-1, is as follows: DTGVSQNPRHKITKRGQNVTFRCDPISEHNRLYWYRQTLGQGPEFLTYFQNEAQLEKSRLLSDRFSAERPKGSFSTLEIQRTEQGDSAMYLCASSLGASRNTEAFFGQGTRLTVV.

The genes are TRBV9 and TRBJ1-1; D not certain. Germline V gene sequence: CDR1 SGDLS, CDR2 YYNGEE. V was trimmed by 0 bases and J by 3 bases, leaving 9 bases between them. There are 14 residues in the CDR3. The CDR3 bases are TGTGCCAGCAGCGTAGAGGGAGGGCACACTGAAGCTTTCTTT. This gives the protein CASSVEGGHTEAFF.

V usage is TRBV6-5 and J usage is TRBJ2-5; a weak D match, TRBD1 (5 bases). The CDR3 spans 13 residues. From germline, CDR1 is MNHEY and CDR2 SVGAGI. Deletions cut 8 bases from V and 1 base from J, with 11 bases between. In DNA, the CDR3 is TGTGCCAGCCTCAAGGGGTTCCAAGAGACCCAGTACTTC. It yields the protein CASLKGFQETQYF.

This clone came up once. This chain joins TRBV18 and TRBJ1-3; D unresolved. The germline V gene encodes CDR1 KGHSH and CDR2 LQKENI. This CDR3 is built from 18 residues. V gave up 0 bases and J gave up 0 bases, with 15 bases separating them. CDR3 region: CASSPPEQTTNSGNTIYF. CDR3 nucleotides: TGTGCCAGCTCACCACCCGAGCAGACTACGAACTCTGGAAACACCATATATTTT.

The CDR3 reads CAISESGGEAFF. Here the CDR3 DNA reads TGTGCCATCAGTGAGAGTGGGGGGGAGGCTTTCTTT. V and J are TRBV10-3 and TRBJ1-1, with D perhaps TRBD1 (5 bases). The germline V and J ends were trimmed by 2 bases and 11 bases, with 12 bases remaining between them. This CDR3 has 12 residues. Germline CDR1 reads ENHRY; CDR2 reads SYGVKD.